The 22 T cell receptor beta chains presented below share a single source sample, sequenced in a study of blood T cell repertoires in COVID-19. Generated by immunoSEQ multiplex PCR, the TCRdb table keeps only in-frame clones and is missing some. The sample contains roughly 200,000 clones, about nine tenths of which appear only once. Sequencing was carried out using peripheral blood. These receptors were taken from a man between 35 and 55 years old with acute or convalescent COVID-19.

For the CDR3, the DNA is TGTGCCAGCAGTTACTCGAGCAGCGGGGGGGTGGAGACCCAGTACTTC. It codes for CASSYSSSGGVETQYF. V and J are TRBV6-5 and TRBJ2-5, with TRBD2 matching over 10 bases. Trimming cost V 0 bases and J 5 bases; bases outside gene matches: 6. The CDR3 contains 16 residues. The germline CDR1 and CDR2 sequences are MNHEY and SVGAGI.

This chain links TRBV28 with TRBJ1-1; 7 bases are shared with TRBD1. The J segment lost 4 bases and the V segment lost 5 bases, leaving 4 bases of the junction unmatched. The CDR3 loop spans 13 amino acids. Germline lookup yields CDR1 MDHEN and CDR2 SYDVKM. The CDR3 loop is CASSRGQPTEAFF. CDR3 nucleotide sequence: TGTGCCAGCAGTCGGGGACAGCCCACTGAAGCTTTCTTT.

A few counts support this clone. The CDR3 spells CASSLGDRGLFNSPLHF. The CDR3 region has the DNA TGCGCCAGCAGCTTGGGGGACAGGGGGCTCTTTAATTCACCCCTCCACTTT. The chain recombines TRBV5-1 with TRBJ1-6; TRBD1 agrees at 12 bases. J lost 6 bases, V lost 0 bases, and 4 bases had no gene match. Germline CDR1 and CDR2: SGHRS and YFSETQ. This CDR3 is 17 amino acids long.

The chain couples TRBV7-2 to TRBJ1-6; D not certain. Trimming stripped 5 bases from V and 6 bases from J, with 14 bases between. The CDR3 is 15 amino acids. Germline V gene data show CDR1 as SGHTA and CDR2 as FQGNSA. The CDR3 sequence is CASSLSFMANSPLHF. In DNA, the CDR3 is TGTGCCAGCAGCCTTTCCTTCATGGCTAATTCACCCCTCCACTTT.

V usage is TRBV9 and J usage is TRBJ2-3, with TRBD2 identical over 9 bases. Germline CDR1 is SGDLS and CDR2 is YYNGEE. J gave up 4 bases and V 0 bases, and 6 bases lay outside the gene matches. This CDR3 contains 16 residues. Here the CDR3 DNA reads TGTGCCAGCAGCGTAGTAGCGGGGGTTAGGGCAGATACGCAGTATTTT. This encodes CASSVVAGVRADTQYF. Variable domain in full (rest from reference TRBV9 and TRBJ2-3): DSGVTQTPKHLITATGQRVTLRCSPRSGDLSVYWYQQSLDQGLQFLIQYYNGEERAKGNILERFSAQQFPDLHSELNLSSLELGDSALYFCASSVVAGVRADTQYFGPGTRLTVL.

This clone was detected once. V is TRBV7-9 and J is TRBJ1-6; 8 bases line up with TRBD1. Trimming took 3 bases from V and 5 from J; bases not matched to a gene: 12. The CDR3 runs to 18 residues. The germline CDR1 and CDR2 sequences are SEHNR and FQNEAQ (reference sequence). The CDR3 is CASSFTRGLGTDNSPLHF. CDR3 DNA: TGTGCCAGCAGCTTCACCAGGGGGCTAGGAACAGATAATTCACCCCTCCACTTT.

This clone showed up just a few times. The CDR3 DNA follows: TGTGCCAGCAGCTTGACCGATTCAGGCAATCAGCCCCAGCATTTT. Encoded protein: CASSLTDSGNQPQHF. The chain links TRBV5-6 to TRBJ1-5; D remains ambiguous. The CDR3 has 15 amino acids. V was trimmed by 1 base and J by 2 bases, leaving 10 bases between them. The germline V gene encodes CDR1 SGHDT and CDR2 YYEEEE.

The CDR3 loop reads CASSYGWAEAFF. In nucleotides, the CDR3 is TGTGCCAGCAGTTATGGATGGGCCGAAGCTTTCTTT. J is TRBJ1-1 and V is TRBV28; D gene uncertain. This CDR3 contains 12 residues. V was trimmed by 4 bases and J by 8 bases, leaving 11 bases between them. Per germline, CDR1 MDHEN and CDR2 SYDVKM. Looking up the rest from reference TRBV28 and TRBJ1-1 gives the full variable domain: DVKVTQSSRYLVKRTGEKVFLECVQDMDHENMFWYRQDPGLGLRLIYFSYDVKMKEKGDIPEGYSVSREKKERFSLILESASTNQTSMYLCASSYGWAEAFFGQGTRLTVV.

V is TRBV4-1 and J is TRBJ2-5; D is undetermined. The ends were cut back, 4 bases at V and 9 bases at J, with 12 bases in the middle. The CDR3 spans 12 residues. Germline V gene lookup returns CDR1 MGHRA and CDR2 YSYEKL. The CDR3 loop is CASSPPLGAQYF. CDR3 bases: TGCGCCAGCAGCCCGCCCCTAGGAGCCCAGTACTTC.

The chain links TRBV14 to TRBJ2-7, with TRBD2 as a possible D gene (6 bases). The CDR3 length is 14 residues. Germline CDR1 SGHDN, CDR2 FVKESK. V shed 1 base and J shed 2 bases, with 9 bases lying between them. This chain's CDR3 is CASSQGLGTYEQYF. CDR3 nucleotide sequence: TGTGCCAGCAGCCAAGGACTAGGCACCTACGAGCAGTACTTC.

CDR3 DNA: TGTGCCAGCAGGCACCGGGGGGGGAGTGATGAAAAACTGTTTTTT. Encoded protein: CASRHRGGSDEKLFF. The V and J genes are TRBV7-9 and TRBJ1-4; perhaps TRBD1 as D (5 bases). Trimming pared 6 bases from V and 6 bases from J, leaving 17 bases between. The CDR3 sequence is 15 residues long. Looked up from germline, CDR1 is SEHNR and CDR2 is FQNEAQ (reference sequence).

This CDR3 is CASSPETGANVLTF. CDR3 bases: TGTGCCAGCTCACCTGAGACTGGGGCCAACGTCCTGACTTTC. The rearrangement links TRBV18 to TRBJ2-6; D ambiguous. Trimming cost V 3 bases and J 2 bases, with 5 bases left between them. This CDR3 spans 14 amino acids. Germline V gene lookup returns CDR1 KGHSH and CDR2 LQKENI.

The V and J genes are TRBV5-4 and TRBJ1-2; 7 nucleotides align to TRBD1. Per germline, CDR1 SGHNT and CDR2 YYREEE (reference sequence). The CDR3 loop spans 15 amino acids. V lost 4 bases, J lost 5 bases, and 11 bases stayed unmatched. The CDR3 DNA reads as TGTGCCAGCAGCCCGGAGGGGACAGATCGTTATGGCTACACCTTC. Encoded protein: CASSPEGTDRYGYTF.

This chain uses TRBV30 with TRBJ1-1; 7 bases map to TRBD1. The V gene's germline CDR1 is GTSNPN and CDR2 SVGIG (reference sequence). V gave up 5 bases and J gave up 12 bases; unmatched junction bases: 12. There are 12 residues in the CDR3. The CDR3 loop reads CAWEPNDRVPFF. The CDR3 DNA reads TGTGCCTGGGAGCCAAACGACAGGGTCCCTTTCTTT.

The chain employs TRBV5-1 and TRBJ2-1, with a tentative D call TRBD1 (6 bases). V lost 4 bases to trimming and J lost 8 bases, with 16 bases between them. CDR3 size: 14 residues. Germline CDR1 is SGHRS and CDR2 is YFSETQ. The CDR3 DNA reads TGCGCCAGCAGCCGCTCGGACAGTAAAGATGAGCAGTTCTTC. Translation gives CASSRSDSKDEQFF.

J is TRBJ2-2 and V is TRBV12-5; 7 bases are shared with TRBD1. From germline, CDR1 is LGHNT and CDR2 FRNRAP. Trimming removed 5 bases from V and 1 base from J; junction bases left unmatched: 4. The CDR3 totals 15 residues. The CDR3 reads CASGLRQGNTGELFF. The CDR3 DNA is TGTGCTAGTGGTCTGAGACAGGGGAACACCGGGGAGCTGTTTTTT. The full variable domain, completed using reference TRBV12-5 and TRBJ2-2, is DARVTQTPRHKVTEMGQEVTMRCQPILGHNTVFWYRQTMMQGLELLAYFRNRAPLDDSGMPKDRFSAEMPDATLATLKIQPSEPRDSAVYFCASGLRQGNTGELFFGEGSRLTVL.

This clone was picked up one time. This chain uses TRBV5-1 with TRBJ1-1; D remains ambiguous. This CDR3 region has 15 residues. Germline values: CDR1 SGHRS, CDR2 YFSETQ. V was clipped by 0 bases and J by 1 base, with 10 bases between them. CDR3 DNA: TGCGCCAGCAGCTTGGGGAGCCCACGGAACACTGAAGCTTTCTTT. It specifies CASSLGSPRNTEAFF.

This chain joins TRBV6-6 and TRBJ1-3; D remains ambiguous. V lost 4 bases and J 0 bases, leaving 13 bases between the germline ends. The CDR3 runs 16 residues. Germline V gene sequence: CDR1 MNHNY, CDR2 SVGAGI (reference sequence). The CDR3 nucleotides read TGTGCCAGCAGTTGGGCCAACACTGGCTCTGGAAACACCATATATTTT. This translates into CASSWANTGSGNTIYF.

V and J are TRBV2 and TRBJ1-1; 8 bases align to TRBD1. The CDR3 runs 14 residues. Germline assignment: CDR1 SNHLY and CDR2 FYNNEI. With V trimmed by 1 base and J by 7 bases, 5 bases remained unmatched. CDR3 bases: TGTGCCAGCAGTGAAGGTTCCGACAGGGGTGAAGCTTTCTTT. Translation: CASSEGSDRGEAFF.

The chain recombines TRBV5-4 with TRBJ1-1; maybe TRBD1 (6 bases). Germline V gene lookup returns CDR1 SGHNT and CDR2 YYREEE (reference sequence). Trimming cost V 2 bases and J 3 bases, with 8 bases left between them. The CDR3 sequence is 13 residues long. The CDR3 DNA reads TGTGCCAGCAGCTTACAGGGAGACACTGAAGCTTTCTTT. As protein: CASSLQGDTEAFF.

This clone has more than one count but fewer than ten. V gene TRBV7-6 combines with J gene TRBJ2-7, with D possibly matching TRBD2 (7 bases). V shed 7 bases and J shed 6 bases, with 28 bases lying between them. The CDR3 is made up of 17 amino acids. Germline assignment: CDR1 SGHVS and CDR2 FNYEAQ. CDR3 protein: CASTPLSLAGASGEQYF. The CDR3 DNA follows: TGTGCCAGCACACCATTGAGCTTGGCGGGGGCTTCGGGCGAGCAGTACTTC.

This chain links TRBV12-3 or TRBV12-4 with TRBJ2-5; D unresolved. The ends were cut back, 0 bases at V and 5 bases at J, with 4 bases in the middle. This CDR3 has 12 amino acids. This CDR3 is CASSLARETQYF. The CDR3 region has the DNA TGTGCCAGCAGTTTAGCGCGGGAGACCCAGTACTTC.